The present T cell receptor (beta chain) was sequenced within a study of CD8 T cells in ankylosing spondylitis. Germline CDR1 reads SGHTA; CDR2 reads FQGNSA. The J segment lost 0 bases and the V segment lost 3 bases, leaving 10 bases of the junction unmatched. The length of the CDR3 is 17 residues. TCRdb reanalysed the 5' RACE reads using MiXCR and keeps one entry per CDR3 protein. The sample lists 700,000 or so distinct CDR3 sequences, around a fifth occurring once. Regarding the study as a whole: What appeared characteristic of ankylosing spondylitis blood was a TCR beta motif of under 10 highly homologous variants. Previous work reported some of these motif variants in the synovial fluid and blood of reactive arthritis.

As regards this clonotype: Its target is unknown.

The receptor was isolated from a male donor with ankylosing spondylitis. The sample taken for sequencing was blood, either unsorted or a sorted T cell fraction (not recorded which). The genes are TRBV7-2 and TRBJ2-7, with 8 positions matching TRBD2. The CDR3, as DNA: TGTGCCAGCAGCTTCACGAGCGGGGGATTTCGCTCCTACGAGCAGTACTTC. Protein product: CASSFTSGGFRSYEQYF.